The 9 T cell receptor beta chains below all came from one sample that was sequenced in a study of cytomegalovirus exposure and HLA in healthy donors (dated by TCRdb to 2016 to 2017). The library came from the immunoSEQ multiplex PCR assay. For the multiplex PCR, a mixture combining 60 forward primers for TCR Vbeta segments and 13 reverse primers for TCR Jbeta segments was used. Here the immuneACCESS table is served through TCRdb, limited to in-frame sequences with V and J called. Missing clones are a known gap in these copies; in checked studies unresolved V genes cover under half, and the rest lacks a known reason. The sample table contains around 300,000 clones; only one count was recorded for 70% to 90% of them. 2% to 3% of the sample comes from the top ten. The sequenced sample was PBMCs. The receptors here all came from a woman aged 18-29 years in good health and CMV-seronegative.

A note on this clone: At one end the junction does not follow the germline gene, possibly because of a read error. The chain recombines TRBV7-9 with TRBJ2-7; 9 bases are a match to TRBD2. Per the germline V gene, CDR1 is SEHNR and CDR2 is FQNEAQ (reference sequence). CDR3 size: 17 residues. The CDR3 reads CSSSLLTSGYNSYEQYF. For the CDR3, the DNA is TGTTCCAGCAGCTTATTGACTAGCGGATACAATTCCTACGAGCAGTACTTC.

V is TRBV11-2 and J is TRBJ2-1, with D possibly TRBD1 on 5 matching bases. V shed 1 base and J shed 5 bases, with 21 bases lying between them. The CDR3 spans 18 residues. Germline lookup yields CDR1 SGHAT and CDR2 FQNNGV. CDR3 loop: CASSLGALQALWDNEQFF. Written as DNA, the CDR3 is TGTGCCAGCAGCTTAGGGGCACTACAGGCGCTTTGGGACAATGAGCAGTTCTTC.

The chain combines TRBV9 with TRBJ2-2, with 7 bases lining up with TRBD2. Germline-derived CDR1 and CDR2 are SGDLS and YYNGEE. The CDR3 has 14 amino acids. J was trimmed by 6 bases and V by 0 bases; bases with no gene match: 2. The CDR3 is CASSVGGGPGELFF. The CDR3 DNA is TGTGCCAGCAGCGTAGGGGGGGGTCCCGGGGAGCTGTTTTTT.

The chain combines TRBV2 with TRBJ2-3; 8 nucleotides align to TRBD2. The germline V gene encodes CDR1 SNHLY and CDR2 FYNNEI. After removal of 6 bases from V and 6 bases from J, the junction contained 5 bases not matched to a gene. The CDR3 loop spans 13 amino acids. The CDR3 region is CASRGLVPDTQYF. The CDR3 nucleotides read TGTGCCAGCAGGGGACTAGTCCCCGATACGCAGTATTTT.

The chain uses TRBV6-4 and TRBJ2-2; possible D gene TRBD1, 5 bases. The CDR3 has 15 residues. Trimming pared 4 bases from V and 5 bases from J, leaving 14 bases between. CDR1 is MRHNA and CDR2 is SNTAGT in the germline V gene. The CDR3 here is CASSARAVETGELFF. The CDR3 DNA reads TGTGCCAGCAGTGCCAGGGCCGTGGAAACCGGGGAGCTGTTTTTT.

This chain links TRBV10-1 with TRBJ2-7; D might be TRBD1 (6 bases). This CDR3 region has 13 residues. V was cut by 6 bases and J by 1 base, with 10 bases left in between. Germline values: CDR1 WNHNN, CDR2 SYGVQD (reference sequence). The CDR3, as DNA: TGCGCCAGCAGCGTACAGGGATCCTACGAGCAGTACTTC. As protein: CASSVQGSYEQYF.

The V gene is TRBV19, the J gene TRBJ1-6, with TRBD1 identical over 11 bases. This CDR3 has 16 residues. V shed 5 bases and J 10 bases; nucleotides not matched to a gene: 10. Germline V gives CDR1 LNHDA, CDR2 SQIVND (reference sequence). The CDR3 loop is CASSRGQGANESPLHF. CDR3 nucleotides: TGTGCCAGTAGTCGCGGACAGGGGGCGAATGAATCACCCCTCCACTTT.

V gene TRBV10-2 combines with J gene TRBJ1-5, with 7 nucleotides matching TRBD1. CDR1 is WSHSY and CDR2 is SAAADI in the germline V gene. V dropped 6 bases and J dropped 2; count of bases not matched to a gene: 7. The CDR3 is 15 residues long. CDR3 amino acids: CASSPGGWGNQPQHF. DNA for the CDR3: TGCGCCAGCAGCCCAGGGGGATGGGGCAATCAGCCCCAGCATTTT.

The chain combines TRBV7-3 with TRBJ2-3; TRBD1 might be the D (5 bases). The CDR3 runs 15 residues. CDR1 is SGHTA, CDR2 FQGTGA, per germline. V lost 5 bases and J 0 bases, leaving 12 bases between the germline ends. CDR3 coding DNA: TGTGCCAGCAGCCCGACAGTTGCTAGCACAGATACGCAGTATTTT. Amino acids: CASSPTVASTDTQYF.